These 24 T cell receptor beta chains were all obtained from the same sample, sequenced in a study of precursors of human CD4 cytotoxic T cells. Bulk UMI-based sequencing covered sorted CD4+ central memory, effector memory, IL-7R-high and IL-7R-negative TEMRA subsets. MiXCR, applied by TCRdb to the reads, yields one record per CDR3 protein. The repertoire holds around 610 distinct CDR3 sequences, around a sixth seen once, with 11% in the top ten. Sample: memory CD4+ T cells from blood (PBMCs). The receptors here all came from a human donor in good health.

In this sample, this clonotype is large. This sequence joins TRBV6-6 and TRBJ2-2; 10 bases line up with TRBD2. Germline values: CDR1 MNHNY, CDR2 SVGAGI (reference sequence). CDR3 length: 14 amino acids. The junction had 3 bases not matched to a gene; V was cut back by 6 bases and J by 5 bases. The CDR3 reads CASRPGLATGELFF. Here the CDR3 DNA reads TGTGCCAGCAGACCGGGACTAGCGACCGGGGAGCTGTTTTTT.

This clonotype has only a few counts. The V gene is TRBV24-1, the J gene TRBJ2-3; D may be TRBD2 (6 bases). V was clipped by 1 base and J by 11 bases, with 12 bases between them. The length of the CDR3 is 13 residues. CDR1 and CDR2 from the germline V gene are KGHDR and SFDVKD. Here the CDR3 DNA reads TGTGCCACCAGTGATTTTGGGGACTCCCAGCAGTATTTT. Encoded protein: CATSDFGDSQQYF.

This clonotype is medium-sized (0.01 to 0.1%). Written as DNA, the CDR3 is TGCGCCAGCAGCTTGGCTGGACAGGGCTACGAGCAGTACTTC. Its translation is CASSLAGQGYEQYF. The chain recombines TRBV5-1 with TRBJ2-7; 8 bases agree with TRBD1. Germline CDR1 is SGHRS and CDR2 is YFSETQ. V shed 0 bases and J 3 bases; nucleotides not matched to a gene: 2. This CDR3 is 14 amino acids long.

The genes are TRBV7-2 and TRBJ2-3; 9 bases are a match to TRBD1. V lost 5 bases, J lost 1 base, and 4 bases stayed unmatched. CDR1 and CDR2 from the germline V gene are SGHTA and FQGNSA. This CDR3 has 15 residues. This CDR3 is CASSLQGARTDTQYF. The CDR3 nucleotides are TGTGCCAGCAGCCTACAGGGGGCACGCACAGATACGCAGTATTTT.

The sample holds a few counts of this clonotype. The genes are TRBV7-2 and TRBJ2-1; 7 bases are shared with TRBD1. Germline V gene data show CDR1 as SGHTA and CDR2 as FQGNSA. J gave up 10 bases and V 0 bases, and 6 bases lay outside the gene matches. The CDR3 sequence is 14 residues long. The DNA of the CDR3 is TGTGCCAGCAGCTTAGCATATACAGGGGTGGAGCAGTTCTTC. Translation: CASSLAYTGVEQFF.

The chain couples TRBV5-1 to TRBJ2-3; 10 nucleotides line up with TRBD1. The CDR3 runs 16 residues. The J segment lost 4 bases and the V segment lost 6 bases, leaving 11 bases of the junction unmatched. Germline CDR1 is SGHRS and CDR2 is YFSETQ. The CDR3 DNA sequence: TGCGCCAGCAAAGCTACAATCGGGACAGGGGCAGATACGCAGTATTTT. Encoded protein: CASKATIGTGADTQYF. Full variable domain (remainder filled in from reference TRBV5-1 and TRBJ2-3): KAGVTQTPRYLIKTRGQQVTLSCSPISGHRSVSWYQQTPGQGLQFLFEYFSETQRNKGNFPGRFSGRQFSNSRSEMNVSTLELGDSALYLCASKATIGTGADTQYFGPGTRLTVL.

This clonotype counts as large (0.1 to 1%). The chain employs TRBV2 and TRBJ2-5; 7 bases agree with TRBD1. This CDR3 comprises 13 residues. Germline V gives CDR1 SNHLY, CDR2 FYNNEI. With V trimmed by 8 bases and J by 3 bases, 6 bases remained unmatched. The CDR3 here is CASRRDSEETQYF. The CDR3 coding sequence is TGTGCCAGCCGTCGGGACAGCGAAGAGACCCAGTACTTC.

V usage is TRBV10-1 and J usage is TRBJ2-1; 9 nucleotides align to TRBD1. CDR1 is WNHNN and CDR2 is SYGVQD in the germline V gene (reference sequence). The CDR3 length is 14 residues. V was pared by 2 bases and J by 7 bases, with 3 bases of the junction left unmatched. CDR3: CASSEGQGRNEQFF. The CDR3 nucleotides read TGCGCCAGCAGTGAGGGACAGGGGAGGAATGAGCAGTTCTTC.

In this sample, this clonotype is large. This chain uses TRBV5-1 with TRBJ2-3, with D hard to call. Germline CDR1 is SGHRS and CDR2 is YFSETQ. V dropped 4 bases and J dropped 0 bases, with 12 bases sitting between them. The CDR3 is 15 amino acids. CDR3 amino acids: CASSEVGSSTDTQYF. CDR3 in DNA: TGCGCCAGCAGCGAGGTGGGGTCTAGCACAGATACGCAGTATTTT. The full variable domain, completed using reference TRBV5-1 and TRBJ2-3, is KAGVTQTPRYLIKTRGQQVTLSCSPISGHRSVSWYQQTPGQGLQFLFEYFSETQRNKGNFPGRFSGRQFSNSRSEMNVSTLELGDSALYLCASSEVGSSTDTQYFGPGTRLTVL.

This clonotype was counted only a few times. The chain recombines TRBV29-1 with TRBJ2-1; D gene unclear. Trimming took off 6 bases at V and 0 bases at J, with 6 bases between the two ends. Germline CDR1 and CDR2: SQVTM and ANQGSEA. CDR3 length: 12 amino acids. The DNA for the CDR3 is TGCAGCGTAGCTGACTCCTACAATGAGCAGTTCTTC. This codes for CSVADSYNEQFF.

In its sample, this clonotype is large. The chain carries TRBV25-1 and TRBJ1-2; TRBD1 matches at 8 bases. Germline loops: CDR1 MGHDK, CDR2 SYGVNS. The junction had 7 bases not matched to a gene; V was cut back by 3 bases and J by 1 base. The CDR3 runs to 16 residues. The CDR3 reads CASSDPGTGLNYGYTF. CDR3 bases: TGTGCCAGCAGTGACCCCGGGACAGGACTTAACTATGGCTACACCTTC.

This clonotype is medium-sized within its sample. The chain employs TRBV5-1 and TRBJ2-7; 13 nucleotides agree with TRBD2. CDR3 length equals 16 residues. The V gene's germline CDR1 is SGHRS and CDR2 YFSETQ. The J segment lost 2 bases and the V segment lost 3 bases, leaving 5 bases of the junction unmatched. The CDR3 here is CASSSLLAGGPYEQYF. For the CDR3, the DNA is TGCGCCAGCAGCTCTCTACTAGCGGGGGGGCCCTACGAGCAGTACTTC.

This clonotype is judged large. The rearrangement links TRBV6-5 to TRBJ2-7, with 7 nucleotides matching TRBD2. The germline V gene has CDR1 MNHEY and CDR2 SVGAGI. V was pared by 2 bases and J by 0 bases, with 7 bases of the junction left unmatched. The CDR3 runs to 16 residues. CDR3 loop: CASSYGGGVSSYEQYF. The CDR3 coding sequence is TGTGCCAGCAGTTACGGGGGGGGGGTAAGCTCCTACGAGCAGTACTTC.

In the case of this clonotype: One base away lies a much larger clone, so this may be a sequencing read error. Without the conserved terminal phenylalanine or tryptophan, this CDR3 likely stems from a read error. The chain recombines TRBV5-1 with TRBJ2-1; D unresolved. Germline-derived CDR1 and CDR2 are SGHRS and YFSETQ. V was trimmed by 4 bases and J by 0 bases, leaving 11 bases between them. This CDR3 spans 15 amino acids. The CDR3 region has the DNA TGCGCCAGCAGCACGGGTGTTAGCTCCTACAATGAGCAGTTCATC. Protein: CASSTGVSSYNEQFI.

The chain joins TRBV5-1 to TRBJ2-2; 12 nucleotides match TRBD2. V lost 3 bases and J lost 2; bases outside the gene matches: 2. The germline gives CDR1 SGHRS, CDR2 YFSETQ. This CDR3 is built from 16 residues. DNA for the CDR3: TGCGCCAGCAGCTCGGGACTAGCGGGCAACACCGGGGAGCTGTTTTTT. Residues: CASSSGLAGNTGELFF.

The table lists this clonotype with a few counts. This sequence joins TRBV7-9 and TRBJ2-7, with TRBD2 as a possible D gene (6 bases). Germline CDR1 reads SEHNR; CDR2 reads FQNEAQ (reference sequence). The CDR3 has 13 amino acids. V gave up 2 bases and J gave up 2 bases, with 7 bases separating them. The CDR3 loop is CASSLPGAYEQYF. CDR3 in DNA: TGTGCCAGCAGCTTACCGGGGGCCTACGAGCAGTACTTC.

This clonotype ranks as large. CDR3 sequence (DNA): TGCGCCAGCAGGGATGAACAGCCTCTACATGGCTACACCTTC. It codes for CASRDEQPLHGYTF. V and J are TRBV5-1 and TRBJ1-2; D uncertain. Germline V CDR1 and CDR2: SGHRS, YFSETQ. The CDR3 has 14 amino acids. Trimming removed 5 bases from V and 6 bases from J, with 17 bases in between.

On this clonotype: This could be a read error, since a much larger clone is one nucleotide away. This rearrangement joins TRBV27 to TRBJ2-1; 12 bases fit TRBD2. The CDR3 totals 13 residues. Germline V gene lookup returns CDR1 MNHEY and CDR2 SMNVEV (reference sequence). DNA of the CDR3: TGTGCCAGGAGTTTACCTAGCGGGAGGGCCTGGTTCTTC. Its translation is CARSLPSGRAWFF.

On this clonotype: A much larger clone sits a single nucleotide away, making a read error possible. The CDR3 region is CTSRSTAGLEAFF. The CDR3 DNA reads as TGTACCAGTAGGAGTACAGCCGGGCTTGAAGCTTTCTTT. The V gene is TRBV19, the J gene TRBJ1-1, with unresolved D. CDR1 is LNHDA, CDR2 SQIVND, per germline (reference sequence). This CDR3 is built from 13 residues.

By share, this clonotype ranks as large. The chain recombines TRBV28 with TRBJ2-5; D not resolved. Germline assignment: CDR1 MDHEN and CDR2 SYDVKM. The CDR3 sequence is 11 residues long. Trimming pared 4 bases from V and 8 bases from J, leaving 8 bases between. CDR3 DNA: TGTGCCAGCAGTTGGCGCCAAACCCAGTACTTC. Protein sequence: CASSWRQTQYF.

This clonotype was seen a few times. The J gene is TRBJ2-7, the V gene TRBV28, with a tentative D call TRBD1 (7 bases). V was clipped by 3 bases and J by 0 bases, with 9 bases between them. CDR1 and CDR2 from the germline V gene are MDHEN and SYDVKM. The CDR3 sequence is 14 residues long. As DNA, the CDR3 is TGTGCCAGCAGTTTGCAGGGGGGCTCCTACGAGCAGTACTTC. This translates into CASSLQGGSYEQYF.

This chain uses TRBV7-9 with TRBJ2-3; D gene unclear. CDR1 is SEHNR, CDR2 FQNEAQ, per germline (reference sequence). This CDR3 region has 13 residues. Deletions cut 2 bases from V and 4 bases from J, with 7 bases between. The CDR3 DNA is TGTGCCAGCAGCTTATTTACGGCAGATACGCAGTATTTT. It yields the protein CASSLFTADTQYF.

Notes on this clonotype: A read error is possible here, since a much larger clone lies one base away. The chain has TRBV20-1 and TRBJ2-3; 10 nucleotides line up with TRBD2. CDR1 and CDR2 (germline): DFQATT, SNEGSKA (reference sequence). The length of the CDR3 is 18 residues. Trimming removed 4 bases from V and 3 bases from J; junction bases left unmatched: 16. CDR3 nucleotides: TGCAGTGCTAACCCCTTGGAAGCGGGAGGGCCAATAACAGATACGCAGTATTTT. This encodes CSANPLEAGGPITDTQYF.

The V call is TRBV18, the J call TRBJ1-1; unclear D gene. V gave up 6 bases and J gave up 1 base, with 9 bases separating them. This CDR3 contains 13 residues. CDR1 is KGHSH, CDR2 LQKENI, per germline. Here the CDR3 DNA reads TGTGCCAGCTCTCCGGGGTGGAACACTGAAGCTTTCTTT. Translation: CASSPGWNTEAFF.